Listed below are T cell receptor beta chains from one sample, sequenced in a study of PD-L1 blockade in urothelial cancer. Assay used: immunoSEQ multiplex PCR; TCRdb lists only in-frame clones, some missing. The table has about 38,000 clones, about 82% seen once. Sequenced here: PBMCs, sampled around atezolizumab (anti-PD-L1) treatment. These receptors were taken from a man aged 80 or over with urothelial cancer. CDR3s include the opening cysteine and the closing phenylalanine or tryptophan. A D gene is named only where the DNA matches it firmly. Not every row has a clone size; where given, it reads once, few, many or a size class.

cdr3_aa: CASSQDSYNEQFF; cdr3_nt: TGTGCCAGCAGTCAGGACAGCTACAATGAGCAGTTCTTC; v_call: TRBV28; clone_size: .; j_call: TRBJ2-1; cdr3_length: 13; d_call: .
cdr3_aa: CASSYAPEDLEAFF; cdr3_nt: TGTGCCAGCAGTTACGCCCCGGAGGATCTAGAAGCTTTCTTT; v_call: TRBV6-6; clone_size: .; j_call: TRBJ1-1; cdr3_length: 14; d_call: .
cdr3_aa: CASSQVRNTGELFF; cdr3_nt: TGCGCCAGCAGCCAAGTTCGGAACACCGGGGAGCTGTTTTTT; v_call: TRBV4-3; clone_size: .; j_call: TRBJ2-2; cdr3_length: 14; d_call: .
cdr3_aa: CASSFRGTAESRGYTF; cdr3_nt: TGTGCCAGCAGTTTTAGAGGGACAGCCGAAAGTCGGGGCTACACCTTC; v_call: TRBV28; clone_size: .; j_call: TRBJ1-2; cdr3_length: 16; d_call: TRBD1
cdr3_aa: CASSFLSAGGPKEQYF; cdr3_nt: TGTGCCAGCAGTTTCCTCTCGGCGGGAGGGCCGAAGGAGCAGTACTTC; v_call: TRBV27; clone_size: .; j_call: TRBJ2-7; cdr3_length: 16; d_call: TRBD2
cdr3_aa: CASSLYGKETQYF; cdr3_nt: TGTGCCAGCAGCTTATACGGGAAAGAGACCCAGTACTTC; v_call: TRBV7-8; clone_size: few; j_call: TRBJ2-5; cdr3_length: 13; d_call: .
cdr3_aa: CASSFRSPTDQETQYF; cdr3_nt: TGTGCCAGCAGTTTCCGCAGCCCGACAGATCAAGAGACCCAGTACTTC; v_call: TRBV28; clone_size: .; j_call: TRBJ2-5; cdr3_length: 16; d_call: .
cdr3_aa: CASSLGQGISQPQHF; cdr3_nt: TGTGCCAGCAGTTTAGGGCAGGGCATTAGTCAGCCCCAGCATTTT; v_call: TRBV27; clone_size: .; j_call: TRBJ1-5; cdr3_length: 15; d_call: .
cdr3_aa: CASSSREAYEQYF; cdr3_nt: TGTGCCAGCAGTTCCAGGGAAGCCTACGAGCAGTACTTC; v_call: TRBV27; clone_size: .; j_call: TRBJ2-7; cdr3_length: 13; d_call: .
cdr3_aa: CASSPSTTDTQYF; cdr3_nt: TGTGCCAGCAGTCCGAGCACCACAGATACGCAGTATTTT; v_call: TRBV6-5; clone_size: .; j_call: TRBJ2-3; cdr3_length: 13; d_call: .
cdr3_aa: CASSLDSSGNTIYF; cdr3_nt: TGTGCCAGCAGCTTGGATTCGTCCGGAAACACCATATATTTT; v_call: TRBV5-4; clone_size: .; j_call: TRBJ1-3; cdr3_length: 14; d_call: .